A selection of T cell receptor beta chains follows, all from one sample in a study of Ad26.COV2.S vaccination and SARS-CoV-2 variants. The table came from immunoSEQ multiplex PCR; TCRdb's copy has only in-frame clones and leaves some out. The table shows just over 350,000 clones, with 80% to 90% occurring only once. Sequences were derived from peripheral blood, sampled in a trial of Ad26.COV2.S vaccine versus placebo. The receptors stem from a person between 18 and 59 years old who received the Ad26.COV2.S COVID-19 vaccine or a placebo. The CDR3 runs from the conserved cysteine through the conserved F or W. D genes are given only for firm matches. Some rows have no size entry. The others give once, few or many, or a class for an expanded clone.

>.|TRBV6-5|TRBJ2-7|.
CASSYSGFETYEQYF
TGTGCCAGCAGTTACTCGGGTTTCGAAACCTACGAGCAGTACTTC
>.|TRBV7-2|TRBJ2-5|.
CASSLGSFQETQYF
TGTGCCAGCAGCTTAGGGAGCTTTCAAGAGACCCAGTACTTC
>.|TRBV7-9|TRBJ2-2|.
CASSQGQLAGELFF
TGTGCCAGCAGCCAAGGACAGTTAGCCGGGGAGCTGTTTTTT
>.|TRBV15|TRBJ2-2|.
CATSIRAGELFF
TGTGCCACCTCGATAAGGGCCGGGGAGCTGTTTTTT
>.|TRBV10-1|TRBJ2-3|.
CASSALAGLSTDTQYF
TGCGCCAGCAGCGCTCTCGCGGGGCTCAGCACAGATACGCAGTATTTT
>.|TRBV4-3|TRBJ1-1|.
CASSQALEQAAFF
TGCGCCAGCAGCCAAGCCCTCGAACAGGCGGCTTTCTTT
>.|TRBV30|TRBJ1-1|.
CAWSRGATEAFF
TGTGCCTGGAGTAGGGGGGCCACTGAAGCTTTCTTT
>.|TRBV29-1|TRBJ2-2|.
CSVEVGQLNTGELFF
TGCAGCGTAGAGGTGGGGCAGCTCAACACCGGGGAGCTGTTTTTT
>TRBD1|TRBV3-1/TRBV3-2|TRBJ2-3|.
CASSPDRGLGTDTQYF
TGTGCCAGCAGCCCGGACAGGGGGCTGGGCACAGATACGCAGTATTTT
>.|TRBV2|TRBJ2-7|.
CASRSRGHEQYF
TGTGCCAGCAGGAGCCGCGGCCACGAGCAGTACTTC
>TRBD1|TRBV5-1|TRBJ1-1|.
CASSAPGQRNTEAFF
TGCGCCAGCAGCGCACCGGGACAGCGGAACACTGAAGCTTTCTTT
>.|TRBV7-9|TRBJ1-2|.
CASSLGGGVLDGYTF
TGTGCCAGCAGCTTGGGAGGGGGGGTCTTGGATGGCTACACCTTC
>.|TRBV6-2/TRBV6-3|TRBJ2-7|.
CASSSRKGGDYEQYF
TGTGCCAGCAGTTCTCGGAAGGGGGGGGACTACGAGCAGTACTTC
>TRBD2|TRBV24-1|TRBJ2-2|.
CATSLVAYLSGTSGGSNGELFF
TGTGCCACCAGCCTCGTCGCTTACTTATCCGGGACTAGCGGGGGGTCGAACGGGGAGCTGTTTTTT
>TRBD1|TRBV5-1|TRBJ1-1|.
CASSPLGTANTEAFF
TGCGCCAGCAGCCCCCTCGGGACAGCGAACACTGAAGCTTTCTTT
>.|TRBV7-2|TRBJ2-6|.
CASSRRSSGANVLTF
TGTGCCAGCAGCCGCAGGAGCTCTGGGGCCAACGTCCTGACTTTC
>.|TRBV7-9|TRBJ1-5|.
CASSSQTNSNQPQHF
TGTGCCAGCAGCTCTCAGACAAATAGCAATCAGCCCCAGCATTTT
>TRBD1|TRBV18|TRBJ1-3|.
CASSPSPDRGLGNTIYF
TGTGCCAGCTCACCATCTCCAGACAGGGGCCTAGGAAACACCATATATTTT
>TRBD2|TRBV30|TRBJ2-7|.
CAGSSGAYEQYF
TGTGCTGGGAGTAGCGGGGCCTACGAGCAGTACTTC
>.|TRBV2|TRBJ1-1|.
CASSPGRMNTEAFF
TGTGCCAGCAGTCCGGGACGGATGAACACTGAAGCTTTCTTT
>TRBD1|TRBV27|TRBJ1-1|.
CASSLTTGANTEAFF
TGTGCCAGCAGTTTAACTACAGGGGCGAACACTGAAGCTTTCTTT
>.|TRBV29-1|TRBJ2-5|.
CSVGQGGGYQETQYF
TGCAGCGTTGGACAAGGTGGGGGGTACCAAGAGACCCAGTACTTC
>TRBD1|TRBV7-2|TRBJ2-1|.
CASSSRDRVGEQFF
TGTGCCAGCAGCTCACGGGACAGGGTGGGTGAGCAGTTCTTC
>TRBD1|TRBV19|TRBJ2-2|.
CASRTGPATTGELFF
TGTGCCAGTAGGACAGGGCCTGCTACAACCGGGGAGCTGTTTTTT
>.|TRBV9|TRBJ1-2|.
CASSVDSNYGYTF
TGTGCCAGCAGCGTGGACAGTAACTATGGCTACACCTTC
>.|TRBV4-3|TRBJ2-3|once
CASSQVEGRDTQYF
TGCGCCAGCAGCCAAGTGGAGGGGCGGGATACGCAGTATTTT
>TRBD1|TRBV10-3|TRBJ2-3|.
CAISERQGQRTDTQYF
TGTGCCATCAGTGAGAGACAGGGACAACGCACAGATACGCAGTATTTT
>TRBD2|TRBV7-2|TRBJ2-7|.
CASSPRASTSGSGREQYF
TGTGCCAGCAGCCCGAGGGCCTCGACTAGCGGGAGTGGAAGAGAGCAGTACTTC
>TRBD2|TRBV20-1|TRBJ2-5|.
CSASSLAGDQETQYF
TGCAGTGCTAGTTCCCTAGCGGGGGACCAAGAGACCCAGTACTTC
>.|TRBV13|TRBJ1-1|.
CASSQLSPNTEAFF
TGTGCCAGCAGCCAATTAAGCCCGAACACTGAAGCTTTCTTT
>.|TRBV5-4|TRBJ1-1|.
CASSNFRGVGDTEAFF
TGTGCCAGCAGCAATTTTCGGGGGGTTGGGGACACTGAAGCTTTCTTT
>.|TRBV19|TRBJ1-2|once
CASKNYGYTF
TGTGCCAGTAAGAACTATGGCTACACCTTC
>.|TRBV10-3|TRBJ2-5|.
CASQGGSRETQYF
TGTGCCAGCCAGGGGGGGTCTCGAGAGACCCAGTACTTC
>TRBD2|TRBV3-1/TRBV3-2|TRBJ2-1|.
CASSQVGGTSGRNEQFF
TGTGCCAGCAGCCAAGTGGGGGGGACTAGCGGGAGAAATGAGCAGTTCTTC
>.|TRBV9|TRBJ1-4|.
CASSVGQAYEKLFF
TGTGCCAGCAGCGTAGGTCAGGCCTACGAAAAACTGTTTTTT
>.|TRBV2|TRBJ1-6|few
CASRSHDTGSPLHF
TGTGCCAGCAGATCGCACGATACGGGTTCACCCCTCCACTTT
>.|TRBV2|TRBJ2-7|once
CASKEEFPTYEQYF
TGTGCCAGCAAAGAAGAGTTCCCGACCTACGAGCAGTACTTC
>.|TRBV11-2|TRBJ2-5|.
CASSLGTDKQETQYF
TGTGCCAGCAGCTTAGGGACTGACAAACAAGAGACCCAGTACTTC
>.|TRBV5-1|TRBJ2-3|.
CASSLGGRSTDTQYF
TGCGCCAGCAGCTTGGGAGGACGGAGCACAGATACGCAGTATTTT
>.|TRBV19|TRBJ2-4|.
CASSFGHGQYF
TGTGCCAGTAGTTTCGGACATGGTCAGTACTTC
>.|TRBV6-2/TRBV6-3|TRBJ1-5|.
CASSSLQRNQPQHF
TGTGCCAGCAGTTCGCTTCAGAGAAATCAGCCCCAGCATTTT
>.|TRBV30|TRBJ1-2|.
CAWSVRGNYGYTF
TGTGCCTGGAGTGTACGGGGGAACTATGGCTACACCTTC
>TRBD1|TRBV7-9|TRBJ1-4|.
CASSTRQGNEKLFF
TGTGCCAGCAGCACGAGACAGGGAAATGAAAAACTGTTTTTT
>.|TRBV7-9|TRBJ1-5|.
CASSLGVNQPQHF
TGTGCCAGCAGCTTAGGGGTCAATCAGCCCCAGCATTTT
>.|TRBV24-1|TRBJ2-3|.
CATSDPPRGADTDTQYF
TGTGCCACCAGTGACCCACCTCGGGGGGCGGACACAGATACGCAGTATTTT
>.|TRBV29-1|TRBJ2-3|.
CSVSTRADTQYF
TGCAGCGTTTCAACTAGGGCAGATACGCAGTATTTT
>.|TRBV19|TRBJ2-1|.
CASSTGAIRNEQFF
TGTGCCAGTAGTACGGGGGCGATTAGGAATGAGCAGTTCTTC
>.|TRBV7-2|TRBJ1-4|.
CASGSGGNEKLFF
TGTGCCAGTGGCAGTGGGGGAAATGAAAAACTGTTTTTT